This entry is about one T cell receptor (beta chain). This entry is derived from a study of T cells and Merkel cell carcinoma outcomes. Generated by immunoSEQ multiplex PCR, the TCRdb table keeps only in-frame clones and is missing some. The repertoire includes about 12,000 clones, roughly 96% of them detected once, and about 0.99% sits in the top ten. V gave up 3 bases and J gave up 4 bases, with 6 bases separating them. This CDR3 region has 11 residues. Germline V CDR1 and CDR2: DFQATT, SNEGSKA (reference sequence). The rearrangement links TRBV20-1 to TRBJ2-5; D ambiguous. The TCR comes from a human donor with Merkel cell carcinoma. The sequenced sample consisted of tumor tissue from Merkel cell carcinoma. The CDR3 nucleotides read TGCAGTGCTAGGGTAGGAGAGACCCAGTACTTC. This codes for CSARVGETQYF.